The entry that follows covers one T cell receptor beta chain sequence. No antigen is known for it. The repertoire was sequenced with immunoSEQ multiplex PCR; TCRdb's copy has only in-frame clones and lacks some. The data hold approximately 2.5 million clones, with about 92% observed a single time. The data belong to a study of shared clonotypes between healthy human individuals. As for the study in general: CD4 naive and CD4 memory each took three plates per donor, while CD8 naive took two and CD8 memory one. Study-level findings and limits: Sorted-subset samples were not fully sequenced, rarefaction indicated.

Trimming took off 1 base at V and 0 bases at J, with 10 bases between the two ends. Germline CDR1 SGHRS, CDR2 YFSETQ. This CDR3 region has 16 residues. The chain couples TRBV5-1 to TRBJ2-2, with no clear D. Sequencing was done on a sample of naive CD4+ T cells sorted from blood. Indicated subset: CD45RA+ positively selected. The TCR sequence derives from a man younger than 35 in good health. This chain's CDR3 is CASSLTANSNTGELFF. The CDR3 DNA follows: TGCGCCAGCAGCTTGACGGCGAACTCGAACACCGGGGAGCTGTTTTTT. The variable domain in full, completed from reference TRBV5-1 and TRBJ2-2, reads KAGVTQTPRYLIKTRGQQVTLSCSPISGHRSVSWYQQTPGQGLQFLFEYFSETQRNKGNFPGRFSGRQFSNSRSEMNVSTLELGDSALYLCASSLTANSNTGELFFGEGSRLTVL.